The next 22 T cell receptor beta chains were all read from a single sample in a study of blood T cell repertoires in COVID-19. Generated by immunoSEQ multiplex PCR, the TCRdb table keeps only in-frame clones and is missing some. The sample lists a few hundred thousand clones, 70% to 90% seen once, with about 6% in the top ten. Sequenced input: PBMCs or T cells enriched from blood (not recorded which). The receptor source for this set is a woman in her thirties who had recovered from COVID-19.

The chain recombines TRBV5-4 with TRBJ1-1; maybe TRBD1 (5 bases). V lost 4 bases, J lost 4 bases, and 17 bases lay in between. The germline CDR1 and CDR2 sequences are SGHNT and YYREEE (reference sequence). The CDR3 covers 15 residues. Here the CDR3 reads CASSIGPSRGTEAFF. The CDR3 bases are TGTGCCAGCAGCATTGGTCCCTCTAGGGGCACTGAAGCTTTCTTT.

The chain couples TRBV18 to TRBJ1-5, with 11 bases that match TRBD1. Trimming cost V 5 bases and J 5 bases; bases outside gene matches: 8. Germline assignment: CDR1 KGHSH and CDR2 LQKENI. The length of the CDR3 is 16 residues. The CDR3 nucleotides read TGTGCCAGCTCATCCAATGGACAGGGGGCGGATCAGCCCCAGCATTTT. It translates to CASSSNGQGADQPQHF.

The chain uses TRBV5-1 and TRBJ2-5, with D possibly matching TRBD2 (6 bases). CDR1 and CDR2 (germline): SGHRS, YFSETQ. This CDR3 spans 15 amino acids. Trimming cost V 4 bases and J 7 bases, with 20 bases left between them. In DNA, the CDR3 is TGCGCCAGCAGCCCGGGCCTGGGCGGGGCCACGACCCAGTACTTC. Amino acids: CASSPGLGGATTQYF.

The chain is built from TRBV6-2 or TRBV6-3 and TRBJ1-1, with TRBD1 identical over 8 bases. V was clipped by 5 bases and J by 0 bases; unmatched bases: 11. This CDR3 has 17 residues. Looked up from germline, CDR1 is MNHEY and CDR2 is SVGEGT. The CDR3 DNA sequence: TGTGCCAGCAGTAAGTCCGGGACAGGACGATTGAACACTGAAGCTTTCTTT. This encodes CASSKSGTGRLNTEAFF.

The chain employs TRBV12-3 or TRBV12-4 and TRBJ1-1; 10 bases line up with TRBD1. J lost 10 bases, V lost 3 bases, and 5 bases had no gene match. This CDR3 is 13 amino acids long. The CDR3 region has the DNA TGTGCCAGCAGTTTGGGACAGGGGATCTCAGCTTTCTTT. Translating gives CASSLGQGISAFF.

The chain employs TRBV7-2 and TRBJ1-2, with a weak D call TRBD1 (6 bases). This CDR3 has 14 amino acids. The V end lost 1 base, the J end lost 4 bases, and 10 bases lay between the germline ends. Per germline, CDR1 SGHTA and CDR2 FQGNSA. The CDR3 sequence: CASSLGGQPYGYTF. For the CDR3, the DNA is TGTGCCAGCAGCTTAGGTGGACAGCCCTATGGCTACACCTTC.

The rearrangement joins TRBV12-5 to TRBJ1-3; 7 nucleotides align to TRBD1. Germline V CDR1 and CDR2: LGHNT, FRNRAP. This CDR3 is built from 15 residues. V gave up 2 bases and J gave up 2 bases; unmatched junction bases: 3. CDR3 region: CASGLTGVPGNTIYF. The CDR3 coding sequence is TGTGCTAGTGGTTTGACAGGGGTTCCTGGAAACACCATATATTTT.

The chain uses TRBV3-1 (or the pseudogene TRBV3-2) and TRBJ2-7; TRBD2 aligns across 8 bases. The CDR3 has 13 residues. The V gene's germline CDR1 is LGHDT and CDR2 YNNKEL (reference sequence). The trim removed 3 bases at V and 7 bases at J, leaving 5 bases unmatched. CDR3 in amino acids: CASSQIIAGEQYF. The CDR3 DNA follows: TGTGCCAGCAGCCAGATAATAGCGGGGGAGCAGTACTTC.

This rearrangement joins TRBV29-1 to TRBJ1-4; D call uncertain. The germline V and J ends were trimmed by 7 bases and 5 bases, with 14 bases remaining between them. The CDR3 loop spans 13 amino acids. Germline loops: CDR1 SQVTM, CDR2 ANQGSEA. CDR3 residues: CSAESDWNEKLFF. DNA of the CDR3: TGCAGCGCCGAGTCAGACTGGAATGAAAAACTGTTTTTT.

This chain links TRBV7-3 with TRBJ1-6; no firm D call. Trimming removed 8 bases at V and 10 bases at J, with 15 bases between. The germline V gene has CDR1 SGHTA and CDR2 FQGTGA. CDR3 length: 13 residues. CDR3 in DNA: TGTGCCAGCGCTGGAGGGCCCGGATCACCCCTCCACTTT. Its protein is CASAGGPGSPLHF.

The chain carries TRBV14 and TRBJ1-5; D not certain. This CDR3 is built from 13 residues. Germline values: CDR1 SGHDN, CDR2 FVKESK. Trimming removed 0 bases from V and 7 bases from J, with 7 bases in between. The CDR3 region is CASSQDHAQPQHF. CDR3 nucleotide sequence: TGTGCCAGCAGCCAAGACCATGCGCAGCCCCAGCATTTT.

The rearrangement uses TRBV4-3 and TRBJ1-2; D gene uncertain. V was shortened by 4 bases and J by 5 bases, with 11 bases between the two germline ends. This CDR3 is built from 13 residues. Germline CDR1 is LGHNA and CDR2 is YSLEER. The chain's CDR3 is CASSRAPQYGYTF. The CDR3 region has the DNA TGCGCCAGCAGCCGGGCACCACAATATGGCTACACCTTC.

This clone was detected once. The chain links TRBV4-1 to TRBJ2-7; possible D gene TRBD2, 5 bases. The CDR3 has 12 residues. Trimming left V 4 bases short and J 4 bases short, with 8 bases between. The V gene's germline CDR1 is MGHRA and CDR2 YSYEKL. For the CDR3, the DNA is TGCGCCAGCAGCCGCTCGGGGTACGAGCAGTACTTC. Translated: CASSRSGYEQYF.

The chain combines TRBV30 with TRBJ1-3; 8 bases align to TRBD1. V gave up 5 bases and J gave up 4 bases; unmatched junction bases: 4. Germline V gene data show CDR1 as GTSNPN and CDR2 as SVGIG (reference sequence). The CDR3 has 13 amino acids. The CDR3 coding sequence is TGTGCCTGGGCGACAGGGGCCGGAAACACCATATATTTT. Its protein product is CAWATGAGNTIYF.

This chain links TRBV20-1 with TRBJ1-2; D is perhaps TRBD1 (5 bases). The CDR3 length is 12 residues. Trimming removed 3 bases from V and 3 bases from J, with 8 bases in between. CDR1 is DFQATT and CDR2 is SNEGSKA in the germline V gene (reference sequence). The CDR3 region is CSASQGDYGYTF. The CDR3 region has the DNA TGCAGTGCTAGTCAGGGTGACTATGGCTACACCTTC.

This clone appeared a few times. This chain uses TRBV19 with TRBJ2-7; perhaps TRBD2 as D (7 bases). Deletions cut 6 bases from V and 0 bases from J, with 18 bases between. This CDR3 is 16 amino acids long. The V gene's germline CDR1 is LNHDA and CDR2 SQIVND (reference sequence). The CDR3 bases are TGTGCCAGTAGCTCACGCGGGGGCCAAAGCTCCTACGAGCAGTACTTC. Translating it yields CASSSRGGQSSYEQYF.

This clone came up once. The chain has TRBV5-4 and TRBJ1-6; no firm D call. The CDR3 consists of 15 residues. Germline V gives CDR1 SGHNT, CDR2 YYREEE (reference sequence). V gave up 1 base and J gave up 6 bases, with 11 bases separating them. The CDR3 DNA reads as TGTGCCAGCAGCTTGTCGGGGTCGGGTAATTCACCCCTCCACTTT. Residues: CASSLSGSGNSPLHF.

The chain combines TRBV18 with TRBJ1-1; TRBD1 agrees at 8 bases. Germline CDR1 reads KGHSH; CDR2 reads LQKENI. Losses at the gene ends were 5 bases for V and 1 base for J; bases not matched to a gene: 3. This CDR3 contains 14 residues. CDR3 DNA sequence: TGTGCCAGCTCATTTGGGACAGGGAACACTGAAGCTTTCTTT. This gives the protein CASSFGTGNTEAFF.

The chain is built from TRBV5-3 and TRBJ2-3; 8 bases agree with TRBD2. Being an ORF, TRBV5-3 has a function that is uncertain. The CDR3 runs to 14 residues. V dropped 2 bases and J dropped 5; count of bases not matched to a gene: 4. The CDR3 reads CARSFSGGRDTQYF. The DNA of the CDR3 is TGTGCCAGAAGCTTCTCGGGGGGGCGAGATACGCAGTATTTT.

This chain links TRBV6-5 with TRBJ2-2; maybe TRBD1 (5 bases). V was trimmed by 6 bases and J by 8 bases, leaving 13 bases between them. The germline V gene has CDR1 MNHEY and CDR2 SVGAGI. The CDR3 length is 13 residues. CDR3 protein: CASSDSLLGELFF. CDR3 nucleotides: TGTGCCAGCAGCGACAGCTTATTGGGGGAGCTGTTTTTT.

The chain is built from TRBV5-1 and TRBJ1-1; D is unresolved. The germline V gene encodes CDR1 SGHRS and CDR2 YFSETQ. The ends were cut back, 6 bases at V and 1 base at J, with 19 bases in the middle. The CDR3 sequence is 16 residues long. CDR3 loop: CASTRGNSFANTEAFF. CDR3 in DNA: TGCGCCAGCACTCGGGGTAATAGTTTCGCGAACACTGAAGCTTTCTTT.

The gene calls are TRBV19 and TRBJ2-3; TRBD2 matches at 7 bases. Germline CDR1 and CDR2: LNHDA and SQIVND (reference sequence). The junction had 13 bases not matched to a gene; V was cut back by 5 bases and J by 2 bases. The CDR3 extends over 17 amino acids. CDR3 protein: CASSPGRRAGSTDTQYF. The DNA for the CDR3 is TGTGCCAGTAGTCCAGGCCGACGAGCGGGGTCCACAGATACGCAGTATTTT.